This entry lists 8 T cell receptor beta chains sequenced from one sample in a study of T cell responses to AZD1222 COVID-19 vaccine (dated by TCRdb to about 2021). The label giving this sample's time point can be read as: baseline before first vaccination. Libraries were made using the immunoSEQ multiplex PCR assay. TCRdb re-hosts the immuneACCESS table, in-frame sequences only. Its copies lack some clones; in the studies checked, an unresolved V gene accounts for under half of them, and the cause for the rest is not known. The sample table holds 150,000 to 180,000 clones, of which 88% were seen once. The ten largest clones capture around 3.1% of the sample. The sample was peripheral blood, taken on day 0 of AZD1222 vaccination. All receptors come from an adult in good health.

The chain joins TRBV5-6 to TRBJ2-1, with D tentatively TRBD2 (6 bases). Germline lookup yields CDR1 SGHDT and CDR2 YYEEEE. The CDR3 runs 14 residues. V was shortened by 0 bases and J by 3 bases, with 7 bases between the two germline ends. The CDR3 sequence: CASSLGSGYNEQFF. The DNA for the CDR3 is TGTGCCAGCAGCTTGGGTAGCGGCTACAATGAGCAGTTCTTC.

The genes are TRBV5-1 and TRBJ2-1; D is uncertain. Germline V lookup: CDR1 SGHRS, CDR2 YFSETQ. CDR3 length: 14 residues. With 4 bases removed from V and 6 bases from J, the gap between germline ends came to 14 bases. DNA of the CDR3: TGCGCCAGCAGCCCCGGATTTGAACTCAATGAGCAGTTCTTC. This codes for CASSPGFELNEQFF. The entire variable domain, with the rest obtained from reference TRBV5-1 and TRBJ2-1, is as follows: KAGVTQTPRYLIKTRGQQVTLSCSPISGHRSVSWYQQTPGQGLQFLFEYFSETQRNKGNFPGRFSGRQFSNSRSEMNVSTLELGDSALYLCASSPGFELNEQFFGPGTRLTVL.

In the case of this clone: This same CDR3 is encoded by further DNA sequences in the sample. The chain uses TRBV12-3 or TRBV12-4 and TRBJ2-5; D uncertain. V lost 3 bases to trimming and J lost 2 bases, with 1 base between them. This CDR3 is 11 amino acids long. The CDR3 loop is CASSLQETQYF. CDR3 coding DNA: TGTGCCAGCAGTTTGCAAGAGACCCAGTACTTC.

The chain uses TRBV3-1 (or the pseudogene TRBV3-2) and TRBJ2-7, with 8 bases lining up with TRBD2. CDR1 and CDR2 (germline): LGHDT, YNNKEL (reference sequence). CDR3 length: 13 residues. J gave up 9 bases and V 0 bases, and 4 bases lay outside the gene matches. In DNA, the CDR3 is TGTGCCAGCAGCCAAGAATTGGCGGGAGGGCAGTACTTC. Encoded protein: CASSQELAGGQYF.

This sequence joins TRBV7-8 and TRBJ1-1, with D possibly matching TRBD1 (5 bases). The CDR3 has 14 amino acids. V was cut by 4 bases and J by 3 bases, with 12 bases left in between. Germline V gene data show CDR1 as SGHVS and CDR2 as FQNEAQ. The CDR3: CASSYQGRDTEAFF. The CDR3 DNA reads as TGTGCCAGCAGCTACCAGGGAAGGGACACTGAAGCTTTCTTT.

The chain uses TRBV19 and TRBJ1-5, with unresolved D. The CDR3 consists of 15 residues. From germline, CDR1 is LNHDA and CDR2 SQIVND (reference sequence). With 1 base removed from V and 2 bases from J, the gap between germline ends came to 9 bases. CDR3 protein: CASSIGLEGNQPQHF. DNA of the CDR3: TGTGCCAGTAGTATAGGGCTTGAGGGCAATCAGCCCCAGCATTTT. Full variable domain (remainder filled in from reference TRBV19 and TRBJ1-5): DGGITQSPKYLFRKEGQNVTLSCEQNLNHDAMYWYRQDPGQGLRLIYYSQIVNDFQKGDIAEGYSVSREKKESFPLTVTSAQKNPTAFYLCASSIGLEGNQPQHFGDGTRLSIL.

The chain links TRBV7-2 to TRBJ2-7, with D perhaps matching TRBD2 (5 bases). The V end lost 1 base, the J end lost 1 base, and 11 bases lay between the germline ends. The CDR3 totals 15 residues. CDR1 and CDR2 (germline): SGHTA, FQGNSA. The CDR3 DNA reads TGTGCCAGCAGCTTAGAAGCGGCCGGGTCCTACGAGCAGTACTTC. Translating it yields CASSLEAAGSYEQYF.

The V and J genes are TRBV10-2 and TRBJ2-2; D unclear. CDR3 length equals 11 residues. The germline V gene encodes CDR1 WSHSY and CDR2 SAAADI. Deletions cut 4 bases from V and 6 bases from J, with 3 bases between. The DNA of the CDR3 is TGCGCCAGCAGTGGAGCCGGGGAGCTGTTTTTT. Protein: CASSGAGELFF.